Described below is a single T cell receptor beta chain sequence and its context. Its matching antigen is unknown. This sample was taken from a study of Ad26.COV2.S vaccination and SARS-CoV-2 variants. Broader study findings: People given the vaccine had a wider spike-specific TCR breadth than placebo recipients did. An underestimation of total T cell responses may have resulted from the TCR breadth and depth analyses.

Measured with immunoSEQ multiplex PCR; TCRdb has only the in-frame clones, and not every one. Of 350,000 to 450,000 clones listed, roughly 84% are singletons. The treatment was: 19 received Ad26.COV2.S at low or high dose, single or two shots; about 5 received placebo; per-sample allocation not given. After the first vaccine or placebo injection, samples were drawn on day 63. An Ad26 vector expressing Wuhan-strain SARS-CoV-2 spike constituted the vaccine. The CDR3 contains 19 residues. The germline V and J ends were trimmed by 0 bases and 1 base, with 21 bases remaining between them. The germline V gene encodes CDR1 MGHRA and CDR2 YSYEKL.

The specimen was peripheral blood, collected in a trial of Ad26.COV2.S vaccine versus placebo. The gene calls are TRBV4-1 and TRBJ1-1; D is possibly TRBD1 (6 bases). The TCR sequence derives from a person between 18 and 65 years old who received the Ad26.COV2.S COVID-19 vaccine or a placebo. CDR3 nucleotide sequence: TGCGCCAGCAGCCAAGACCGGGACTATTCTGTGGGACAGAACACTGAAGCTTTCTTT. This gives the protein CASSQDRDYSVGQNTEAFF.